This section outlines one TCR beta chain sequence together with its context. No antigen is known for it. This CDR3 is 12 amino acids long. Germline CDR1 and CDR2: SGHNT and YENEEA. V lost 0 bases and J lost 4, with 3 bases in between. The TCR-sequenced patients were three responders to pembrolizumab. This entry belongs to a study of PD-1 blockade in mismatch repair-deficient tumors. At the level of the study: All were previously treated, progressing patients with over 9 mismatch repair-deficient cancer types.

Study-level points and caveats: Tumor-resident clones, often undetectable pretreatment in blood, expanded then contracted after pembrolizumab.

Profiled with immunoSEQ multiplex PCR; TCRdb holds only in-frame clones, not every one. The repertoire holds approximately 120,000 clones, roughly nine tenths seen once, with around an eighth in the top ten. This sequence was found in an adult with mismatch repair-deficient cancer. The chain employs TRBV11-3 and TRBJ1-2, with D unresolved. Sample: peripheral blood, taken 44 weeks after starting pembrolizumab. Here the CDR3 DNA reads TGTGCCAGCAGCTTAGATGGCTATGGCTACACCTTC. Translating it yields CASSLDGYGYTF.